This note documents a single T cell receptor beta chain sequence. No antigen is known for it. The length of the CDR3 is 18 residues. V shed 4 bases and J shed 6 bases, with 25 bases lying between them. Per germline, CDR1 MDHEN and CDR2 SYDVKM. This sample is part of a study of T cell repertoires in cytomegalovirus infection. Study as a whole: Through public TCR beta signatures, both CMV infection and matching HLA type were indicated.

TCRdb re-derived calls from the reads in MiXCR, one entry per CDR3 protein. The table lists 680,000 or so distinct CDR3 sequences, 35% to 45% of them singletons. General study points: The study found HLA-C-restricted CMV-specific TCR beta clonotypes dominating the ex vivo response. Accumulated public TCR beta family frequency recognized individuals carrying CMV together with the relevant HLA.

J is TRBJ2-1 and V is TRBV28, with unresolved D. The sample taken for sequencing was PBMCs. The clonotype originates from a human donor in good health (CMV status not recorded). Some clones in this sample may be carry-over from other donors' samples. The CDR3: CASSSPILVPPAGNEQFF. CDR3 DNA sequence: TGTGCCAGCAGTTCTCCAATTCTGGTCCCCCCCGCTGGCAATGAGCAGTTCTTC.